This T cell receptor beta chain is from a study of cytomegalovirus exposure and HLA in healthy donors. Only in-frame clones appear in the TCRdb table, and some are missing; sequencing was by immunoSEQ multiplex PCR. The profile covers hundreds of thousands of clones, with 86% appearing a single time and about 0.8% taken by the ten largest. Per the germline V gene, CDR1 is MDHEN and CDR2 is SYDVKM. The CDR3 covers 11 residues. V lost 10 bases and J 4 bases, leaving 10 bases between the germline ends. The material sequenced was PBMCs. The clonotype was recovered from a woman under 30 in good health and CMV-seronegative. The chain uses TRBV28 and TRBJ1-1; maybe TRBD1 (5 bases). The CDR3 spells CATHQGTEAFF. For the CDR3, the DNA is TGTGCCACCCATCAGGGCACTGAAGCTTTCTTT.